The 8 T cell receptor beta chains below come from one sample, sequenced in a study of T cell clones after liver transplantation. The table came from immunoSEQ multiplex PCR; TCRdb's copy has only in-frame clones and leaves some out. The sample yields 72,000 or so clones, around four fifths seen once. The material was CD4+ T cells from blood, obtained at the 22-month timepoint. Source of these receptors: a human patient who received a liver transplant. Some T cells may possibly be graft donor cells.

The chain employs TRBV5-4 and TRBJ2-1, with a possible D match to TRBD1 (7 bases). Per the germline V gene, CDR1 is SGHNT and CDR2 is YYREEE (reference sequence). Trimming removed 5 bases at V and 9 bases at J, with 18 bases between. This CDR3 region has 14 residues. The CDR3: CASRGRGAPREQFF. The CDR3, as DNA: TGTGCCAGCAGAGGCAGGGGGGCGCCGCGTGAGCAGTTCTTC.

This CDR3 is CASTREAGPHYEQYF. CDR3 in DNA: TGTGCCAGCACCAGGGAGGCAGGACCTCACTACGAGCAGTACTTC. The rearrangement joins TRBV9 to TRBJ2-7; possibly TRBD2 for D (6 bases). Trimming cost V 6 bases and J 3 bases, with 19 bases left between them. This CDR3 is built from 15 residues. Germline V CDR1 and CDR2: SGDLS, YYNGEE.

This clone was observed a handful of times. The rearrangement links TRBV6-1 to TRBJ1-1; the D is unclear. The CDR3 length is 11 residues. Germline CDR1 MNHNS, CDR2 SASEGT. The V end lost 2 bases, the J end lost 10 bases, and 8 bases lay between the germline ends. This chain's CDR3 is CASSESIIAFF. DNA of the CDR3: TGTGCCAGCAGTGAATCAATCATAGCTTTCTTT.

The rearrangement joins TRBV7-2 to TRBJ2-5; the match to TRBD2 covers 7 bases. Per the germline V gene, CDR1 is SGHTA and CDR2 is FQGNSA. The CDR3 length is 14 residues. Unmatched junction bases numbered 6, after V lost 3 bases and J lost 5 bases. The CDR3 loop is CASSFAGVVETQYF. CDR3 sequence (DNA): TGTGCCAGCAGCTTCGCGGGGGTGGTTGAGACCCAGTACTTC.

J is TRBJ2-3 and V is TRBV12-5; weak D call: TRBD2 (7 bases). CDR3 size: 15 residues. Germline loops: CDR1 LGHNT, CDR2 FRNRAP. V was trimmed by 3 bases and J by 2 bases, leaving 12 bases between them. The CDR3 DNA reads as TGTGCTAGTGGTTTAGCGGGACAATTCACAGATACGCAGTATTTT. Amino acids: CASGLAGQFTDTQYF.

The chain links TRBV7-9 to TRBJ1-3, with D hard to call. CDR1 and CDR2 (germline): SEHNR, FQNEAQ (reference sequence). The CDR3 extends over 16 amino acids. V was cut by 1 base and J by 0 bases, with 10 bases left in between. CDR3: CASSLGSPVSGNTIYF. The CDR3 DNA reads TGTGCCAGCAGCTTAGGGTCGCCGGTCTCTGGAAACACCATATATTTT.

A few counts support this clone. The rearrangement joins TRBV4-3 to TRBJ1-6; D is ambiguous. Germline V gene lookup returns CDR1 LGHNA and CDR2 YSLEER. CDR3 size: 16 residues. V shed 4 bases and J shed 4 bases, with 14 bases lying between them. The CDR3 DNA sequence: TGCGCCAGCAGCCCCGTTGTGCAGGCTTATAATTCACCCCTCCACTTT. It specifies CASSPVVQAYNSPLHF.

This rearrangement joins TRBV6-1 to TRBJ2-5; TRBD2 might be the D (6 bases). The CDR3 loop spans 11 amino acids. V dropped 7 bases and J dropped 5 bases, with 8 bases sitting between them. Germline V gene data show CDR1 as MNHNS and CDR2 as SASEGT. CDR3 in amino acids: CASKEGETQYF. In nucleotides, the CDR3 is TGTGCCAGCAAGGAGGGGGAGACCCAGTACTTC.